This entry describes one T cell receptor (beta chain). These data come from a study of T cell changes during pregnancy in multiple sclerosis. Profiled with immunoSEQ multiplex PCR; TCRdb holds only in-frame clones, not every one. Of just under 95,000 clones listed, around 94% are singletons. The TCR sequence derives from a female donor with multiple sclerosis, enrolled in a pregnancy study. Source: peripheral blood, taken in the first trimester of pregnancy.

The CDR3 loop reads CAISGGTGRDEQYF. The CDR3 nucleotides read TGTGCCATCAGTGGGGGGACAGGGAGGGACGAGCAGTACTTC. This chain links TRBV10-3 with TRBJ2-7; 9 bases are a match to TRBD1. J lost 5 bases, V lost 4 bases, and 6 bases had no gene match. This CDR3 is 14 amino acids long. Germline CDR1 ENHRY, CDR2 SYGVKD.